This passage covers 28 T cell receptor beta chains from one sample sequenced in a study of blood T cell repertoires in COVID-19 (TCRdb year 2020). The protocol used for the library was the immunoSEQ multiplex PCR assay. TCRdb mirrors the immuneACCESS table, restricted to in-frame sequences. Some clones are absent from its copies; in checked studies, under half trace to an unresolved V gene, and the reason for the others is unknown. This sample holds about 140,000 clones; approximately 80% were observed only once. The ten top clones hold around 6% of the sample. Sequencing was carried out using PBMCs or T cells enriched from blood (not recorded which). These receptors came from a woman aged 45 to 65 who had recovered from COVID-19.

The chain carries TRBV27 and TRBJ2-3; TRBD1 matches at 9 bases. This CDR3 is 14 amino acids long. Germline CDR1 MNHEY, CDR2 SMNVEV (reference sequence). V dropped 2 bases and J dropped 4; count of bases not matched to a gene: 1. CDR3 region: CASSLRQGADTQYF. Here the CDR3 DNA reads TGTGCCAGCAGTTTACGACAGGGGGCAGATACGCAGTATTTT.

The chain employs TRBV28 and TRBJ1-1; the D is unclear. Germline V gene sequence: CDR1 MDHEN, CDR2 SYDVKM. This CDR3 region has 12 residues. Trimming took off 3 bases at V and 1 base at J, with 3 bases between the two ends. CDR3 coding DNA: TGTGCCAGCAGTTTGCGGAACACTGAAGCTTTCTTT. Amino acids: CASSLRNTEAFF.

The chain uses TRBV10-3 and TRBJ1-1; 10 positions match TRBD1. The V segment lost 8 bases and the J segment 5 bases; nucleotides outside the gene matches: 2. Germline lookup yields CDR1 ENHRY and CDR2 SYGVKD. The CDR3 length is 12 residues. Written as DNA, the CDR3 is TGTGCCATCGGGACAGGGGAAACTGAAGCTTTCTTT. Amino acids: CAIGTGETEAFF.

In its sample, this clone was seen many times. V usage is TRBV7-9 and J usage is TRBJ2-2, with D hard to call. Per the germline V gene, CDR1 is SEHNR and CDR2 is FQNEAQ (reference sequence). Deletions cut 2 bases from V and 9 bases from J, with 7 bases between. The CDR3 totals 12 residues. Written as DNA, the CDR3 is TGTGCCAGCAGCTTACAACAGTGGGAGCTGTTTTTT. Residues: CASSLQQWELFF. Based on the CDR3 plus reference TRBV7-9 and TRBJ2-2, the full variable domain is DTGVSQNPRHKITKRGQNVTFRCDPISEHNRLYWYRQTLGQGPEFLTYFQNEAQLEKSRLLSDRFSAERPKGSFSTLEIQRTEQGDSAMYLCASSLQQWELFFGEGSRLTVL.

The V and J genes are TRBV29-1 and TRBJ2-5, with 7 bases lining up with TRBD1. The CDR3 spans 12 residues. J lost 5 bases, V lost 7 bases, and 7 bases had no gene match. Germline V gene data show CDR1 as SQVTM and CDR2 as ANQGSEA. CDR3 sequence reads: CSASTGSETQYF. CDR3 sequence (DNA): TGCAGCGCCTCGACAGGGTCCGAGACCCAGTACTTC.

In this sample, this clone turned up a few times. The rearrangement links TRBV19 to TRBJ1-3; D is perhaps TRBD1 (5 bases). The V end was cut by 9 bases, the J end by 0 bases, with 12 bases between. The CDR3 length is 14 residues. Germline V CDR1 and CDR2: LNHDA, SQIVND (reference sequence). The DNA for the CDR3 is TGTGCCAGCAGGAGGGGAGACTCTGGAAACACCATATATTTT. Encoded protein: CASRRGDSGNTIYF.

This rearrangement joins TRBV4-1 to TRBJ2-7; 8 positions match TRBD2. The germline CDR1 and CDR2 sequences are MGHRA and YSYEKL. Trimming removed 2 bases from V and 3 bases from J; junction bases left unmatched: 6. This CDR3 has 15 residues. The CDR3 protein is CASSQTSGLIYEQYV. CDR3 nucleotide sequence: TGCGCCAGCAGCCAAACTAGCGGACTAATCTACGAGCAGTACGTC.

V gene TRBV4-1 combines with J gene TRBJ2-1; the match to TRBD1 covers 10 bases. From germline, CDR1 is MGHRA and CDR2 YSYEKL. Germline trimming cut 5 bases from V and 8 bases from J; bases unmatched to any gene: 9. The CDR3 has 15 amino acids. The CDR3 nucleotides read TGCGCCAGCAGCGCACCGGGACAGGGGAAAGATGAGCAGTTCTTC. Residues: CASSAPGQGKDEQFF.

The table lists this clone with a few counts. The chain uses TRBV7-9 and TRBJ2-7, with a weak D call TRBD1 (5 bases). CDR3 size: 15 residues. Germline V gene data show CDR1 as SEHNR and CDR2 as FQNEAQ (reference sequence). The V end lost 1 base, the J end lost 0 bases, and 10 bases lay between the germline ends. CDR3 DNA: TGTGCCAGCAGCTTAGAGGGGTTTTTCTCCTACGAGCAGTACGTC. It is translated as CASSLEGFFSYEQYV.

This clone occurred once. V is TRBV5-1 and J is TRBJ1-1, with unresolved D. Trimming took off 0 bases at V and 0 bases at J, with 15 bases between the two ends. This CDR3 has 17 amino acids. Germline values: CDR1 SGHRS, CDR2 YFSETQ. CDR3 sequence reads: CASSLDRPGGMNTEAFF. Written as DNA, the CDR3 is TGCGCCAGCAGCTTGGACAGACCTGGAGGAATGAACACTGAAGCTTTCTTT.

J is TRBJ2-5 and V is TRBV5-1, with 7 bases identical to TRBD2. This CDR3 comprises 16 residues. V shed 3 bases, J shed 1 base, and the junction held 9 bases outside the gene matches. The germline CDR1 and CDR2 sequences are SGHRS and YFSETQ. The CDR3 sequence: CASSSISGGLQETQYF. The CDR3 DNA reads TGCGCCAGCAGCTCTATATCGGGGGGACTCCAAGAGACCCAGTACTTC.

The chain carries TRBV27 and TRBJ1-3, with D perhaps TRBD1 (5 bases). CDR1 MNHEY and CDR2 SMNVEV come from the germline V gene (reference sequence). CDR3 size: 15 residues. V was pared by 4 bases and J by 0 bases, with 10 bases between. CDR3 residues: CASSSRAFSGNTIYF. The CDR3 bases are TGTGCCAGCAGTTCCAGGGCCTTCTCTGGAAACACCATATATTTT.

The V call is TRBV6-5, the J call TRBJ1-4; D not certain. CDR1 is MNHEY and CDR2 is SVGAGI in the germline V gene. Trimming took off 7 bases at V and 3 bases at J, with 9 bases between the two ends. CDR3 length: 13 amino acids. The CDR3 loop is CASIRVPNEKLFF. The CDR3 nucleotides are TGTGCCAGCATTCGGGTACCTAATGAAAAACTGTTTTTT.

Comments on this clone: The sample carries other DNA sequences with the same CDR3. This chain connects TRBV7-9 to TRBJ1-4; 8 bases are shared with TRBD1. J lost 8 bases, V lost 1 base, and 3 bases had no gene match. Germline values: CDR1 SEHNR, CDR2 FQNEAQ (reference sequence). The CDR3 length is 14 residues. CDR3 in amino acids: CASSLGTGNEKLFF. CDR3 in DNA: TGTGCCAGCAGCTTAGGGACAGGGAACGAAAAACTGTTTTTT.

In DNA form, the CDR3 reads TGTGCCAGCAGCGCCGCTGGGGGGAGGGACACTGAAGCTTTCTTT. Its translation: CASSAAGGRDTEAFF. The genes are TRBV9 and TRBJ1-1, with D tentatively TRBD1 (5 bases). Germline V lookup: CDR1 SGDLS, CDR2 YYNGEE. V was clipped by 3 bases and J by 3 bases, with 15 bases between them. The CDR3 sequence is 15 residues long.

The table lists this clone with a count of one. Because the CDR3's place on the DNA is in doubt, the DNA is left out and the CDR3 is given as listed by TCRdb. The chain uses TRBV10-3 and TRBJ1-5; TRBD1 is the table's D call, not checked against the DNA. Including both end residues, the CDR3 is 16 amino acids long. Germline V gene data show CDR1 as ENHRY and CDR2 as SYGVKD. The CDR3 region is CAISESLDKLNQPQHF.

J is TRBJ1-2 and V is TRBV14, with no clear D. This CDR3 spans 13 amino acids. V gave up 4 bases and J gave up 7 bases, with 13 bases separating them. From germline, CDR1 is SGHDN and CDR2 FVKESK. CDR3 loop: CASSLLPIGGYTF. As DNA, the CDR3 is TGTGCCAGCAGCCTTCTACCTATCGGTGGCTACACCTTC.

This clone was observed a few times. The chain joins TRBV7-9 to TRBJ2-7; possibly TRBD1 for D (6 bases). CDR1 SEHNR and CDR2 FQNEAQ come from the germline V gene (reference sequence). The CDR3 runs 16 residues. V lost 5 bases and J lost 3, with 20 bases in between. The CDR3 loop reads CASSPGGQLPDYEQYF. The CDR3 DNA is TGTGCCAGCAGCCCCGGTGGACAGTTGCCGGACTACGAGCAGTACTTC.

With respect to this clone: This sample includes further DNA sequences coding for the same CDR3. This rearrangement joins TRBV27 to TRBJ1-2; 8 bases fit TRBD1. Germline-derived CDR1 and CDR2 are MNHEY and SMNVEV (reference sequence). V lost 3 bases and J lost 8; bases outside the gene matches: 2. The CDR3 runs to 12 residues. DNA of the CDR3: TGTGCCAGCAGTTTGACAGGGGACGGCTACACCTTC. Translated: CASSLTGDGYTF.

The chain employs TRBV7-9 and TRBJ1-1, with 8 bases aligning to TRBD1. With V trimmed by 2 bases and J by 0 bases, 2 bases remained unmatched. The germline gives CDR1 SEHNR, CDR2 FQNEAQ (reference sequence). The CDR3 covers 15 residues. DNA of the CDR3: TGTGCCAGCAGCTTACCGGACAGGGTGAACACTGAAGCTTTCTTT. It yields the protein CASSLPDRVNTEAFF.

V and J are TRBV30 and TRBJ1-6, with D unclear. V dropped 3 bases and J dropped 10 bases, with 13 bases sitting between them. Germline loops: CDR1 GTSNPN, CDR2 SVGIG (reference sequence). CDR3 size: 13 residues. Written as DNA, the CDR3 is TGTGCCTGGAGCCTCAATTTGGAGTCACCCCTCCACTTT. It translates to CAWSLNLESPLHF.

This chain links TRBV19 with TRBJ1-1; D remains ambiguous. V gave up 7 bases and J gave up 3 bases, with 12 bases separating them. CDR1 is LNHDA, CDR2 SQIVND, per germline (reference sequence). The CDR3 spans 13 residues. The DNA of the CDR3 is TGTGCCAGTAAAAACAGCTACGACACTGAAGCTTTCTTT. It translates to CASKNSYDTEAFF. Full variable domain (outside the CDR3, taken from reference TRBV19 and TRBJ1-1): DGGITQSPKYLFRKEGQNVTLSCEQNLNHDAMYWYRQDPGQGLRLIYYSQIVNDFQKGDIAEGYSVSREKKESFPLTVTSAQKNPTAFYLCASKNSYDTEAFFGQGTRLTVV.

The CDR3 DNA reads TGTGCCAGTAATCGGGACGGGGGGCTATATAGCAATCAGCCCCAGCATTTT. As protein: CASNRDGGLYSNQPQHF. The chain joins TRBV19 to TRBJ1-5; tentatively, D is TRBD1 (6 bases). The germline CDR1 and CDR2 sequences are LNHDA and SQIVND (reference sequence). V lost 7 bases and J 0 bases, leaving 19 bases between the germline ends. This CDR3 region has 17 residues.

This clone was observed a handful of times. V and J are TRBV4-1 and TRBJ1-5; the match to TRBD1 covers 9 bases. The CDR3 runs 15 residues. Losses at the gene ends were 1 base for V and 5 bases for J; bases not matched to a gene: 3. The V gene's germline CDR1 is MGHRA and CDR2 YSYEKL. The CDR3 is CASSQVQGAYQPQHF. In DNA form, the CDR3 reads TGCGCCAGCAGCCAAGTACAGGGGGCGTATCAGCCCCAGCATTTT.

This clone was seen only a few times. The genes are TRBV19 and TRBJ2-1; 7 positions match TRBD2. The CDR3 length is 16 residues. V dropped 4 bases and J dropped 0; count of bases not matched to a gene: 6. Germline CDR1 reads LNHDA; CDR2 reads SQIVND (reference sequence). The CDR3 DNA sequence: TGTGCCAGTAGTAGGGAGGGACGGAACTCCTACAATGAGCAGTTCTTC. It specifies CASSREGRNSYNEQFF.

CDR3 amino acids: CASSPLTGTGNTIYF. The CDR3 coding sequence is TGTGCCAGCAGCCCGCTGACAGGGACTGGAAACACCATATATTTT. The gene calls are TRBV3-1 (or the pseudogene TRBV3-2) and TRBJ1-3; TRBD1 aligns across 7 bases. This CDR3 has 15 residues. The trim removed 4 bases at V and 2 bases at J, leaving 5 bases unmatched. Germline V gene lookup returns CDR1 LGHDT and CDR2 YNNKEL (reference sequence).

This chain links TRBV5-4 with TRBJ2-5; 10 bases match TRBD2. Trimming removed 0 bases from V and 4 bases from J; junction bases left unmatched: 3. Per the germline V gene, CDR1 is SGHNT and CDR2 is YYREEE (reference sequence). This CDR3 spans 15 amino acids. This CDR3 reads CASSLELAGAETQYF. As DNA, the CDR3 is TGTGCCAGCAGCTTGGAGCTAGCGGGGGCAGAGACCCAGTACTTC.

The chain employs TRBV28 and TRBJ1-4; the D gene is possibly TRBD1 (6 bases). The CDR3 spans 15 residues. V was cut by 6 bases and J by 7 bases, with 18 bases left in between. CDR1 and CDR2 (germline): MDHEN, SYDVKM. CDR3 coding DNA: TGTGCCAGCAGCATCTTACAGGGTGACAGTGAAAAACTGTTTTTT. This encodes CASSILQGDSEKLFF.